This T cell receptor (beta chain) comes out of a study of Ad26.COV2.S vaccination and SARS-CoV-2 variants. The table lists this clone with a count of one. Its antigen is not known. Overall study findings and caveats: TCR breadth and depth analyses may have underestimated total T cell responses.

The data were produced by immunoSEQ multiplex PCR, yet TCRdb's version contains in-frame clones alone and is incomplete. The table shows roughly 680,000 clones, with 70% to 90% occurring only once. The treatment is: roughly 20 received Ad26.COV2.S at low or high dose, single or two shots; 5 received placebo; per-sample allocation not given. Sampling happened 63 days after the first vaccine or placebo injection. The V segment lost 4 bases and the J segment 3 bases; nucleotides outside the gene matches: 13. Germline values: CDR1 MNHEY, CDR2 SMNVEV (reference sequence). The CDR3 is 17 residues long. Sequencing used peripheral blood, obtained in a trial of Ad26.COV2.S vaccine versus placebo. The sequence was obtained from a person between 18 and 60 years old who received the Ad26.COV2.S COVID-19 vaccine or a placebo. The chain links TRBV27 to TRBJ1-1, with 8 positions matching TRBD1. The DNA of the CDR3 is TGTGCCAGCAGTTCGCCCCGACAGGGGCGAGGCGACACTGAAGCTTTCTTT. Its translation is CASSSPRQGRGDTEAFF.